This T cell receptor (beta chain) was sequenced for a study of control samples from healthy donors and cancer patients. Profiled with immunoSEQ multiplex PCR; TCRdb holds only in-frame clones, not every one. The sample contains 70,000 to 75,000 clones, 94% of which appear only once. The junction had 8 bases not matched to a gene; V was cut back by 8 bases and J by 4 bases. The CDR3 is 13 residues long. The V gene's germline CDR1 is SGHRS and CDR2 YFSETQ. The sequence was obtained from a woman aged 30 to 39 in good health. The chain couples TRBV5-1 to TRBJ2-5, with 7 bases identical to TRBD1. Sequencing was done on a sample of blood. The CDR3 region has the DNA TGCGCCAGTGCGGACAGGCTGGGAGAGACCCAGTACTTC. Its translation: CASADRLGETQYF.